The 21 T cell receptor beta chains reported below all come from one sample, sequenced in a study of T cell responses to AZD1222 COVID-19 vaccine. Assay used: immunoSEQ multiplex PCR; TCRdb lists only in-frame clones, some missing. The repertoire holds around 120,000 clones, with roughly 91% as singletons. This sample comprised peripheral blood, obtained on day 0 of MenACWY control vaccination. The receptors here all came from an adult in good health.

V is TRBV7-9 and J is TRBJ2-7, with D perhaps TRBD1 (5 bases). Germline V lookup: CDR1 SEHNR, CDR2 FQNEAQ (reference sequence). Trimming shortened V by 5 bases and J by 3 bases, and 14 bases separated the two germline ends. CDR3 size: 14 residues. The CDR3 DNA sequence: TGTGCCAGCAGCCCACAGGCCCTTAACTACGAGCAGTACTTC. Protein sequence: CASSPQALNYEQYF.

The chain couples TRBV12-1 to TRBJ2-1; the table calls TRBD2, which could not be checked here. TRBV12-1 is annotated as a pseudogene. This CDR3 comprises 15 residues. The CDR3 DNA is TGTGCCAGCAGCTTGGGGACTAGCGGCGACAATGAGCAGTTCTTC. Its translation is CASSLGTSGDNEQFF.

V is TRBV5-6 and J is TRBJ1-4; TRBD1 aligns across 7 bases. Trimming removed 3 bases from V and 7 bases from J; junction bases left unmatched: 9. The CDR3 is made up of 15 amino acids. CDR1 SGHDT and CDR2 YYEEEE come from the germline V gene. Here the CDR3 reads CASSSQQGIIEKLFF. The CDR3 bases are TGTGCCAGCAGCTCCCAACAGGGGATCATTGAAAAACTGTTTTTT.

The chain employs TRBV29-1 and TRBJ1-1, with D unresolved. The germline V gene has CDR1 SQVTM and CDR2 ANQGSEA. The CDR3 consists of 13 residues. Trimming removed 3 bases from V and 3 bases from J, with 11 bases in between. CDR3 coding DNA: TGCAGCGTTGAGGGCCGAGGGTACACTGAAGCTTTCTTT. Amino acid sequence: CSVEGRGYTEAFF.

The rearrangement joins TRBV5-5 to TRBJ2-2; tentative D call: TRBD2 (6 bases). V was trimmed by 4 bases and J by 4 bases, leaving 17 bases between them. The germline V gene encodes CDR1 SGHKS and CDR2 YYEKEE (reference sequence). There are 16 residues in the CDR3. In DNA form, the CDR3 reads TGTGCCAGCAGCGTGAAATTGGGGACTCTCACCGGGGAGCTGTTTTTT. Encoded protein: CASSVKLGTLTGELFF. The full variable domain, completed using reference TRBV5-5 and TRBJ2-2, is DAGVTQSPTHLIKTRGQQVTLRCSPISGHKSVSWYQQVLGQGPQFIFQYYEKEERGRGNFPDRFSARQFPNYSSELNVNALLLGDSALYLCASSVKLGTLTGELFFGEGSRLTVL.

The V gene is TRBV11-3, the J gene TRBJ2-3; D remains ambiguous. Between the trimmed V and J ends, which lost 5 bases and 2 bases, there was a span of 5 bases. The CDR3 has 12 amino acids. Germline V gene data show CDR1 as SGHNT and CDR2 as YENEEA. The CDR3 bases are TGTGCCAGCAGCCCTTACACAGATACGCAGTATTTT. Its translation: CASSPYTDTQYF.

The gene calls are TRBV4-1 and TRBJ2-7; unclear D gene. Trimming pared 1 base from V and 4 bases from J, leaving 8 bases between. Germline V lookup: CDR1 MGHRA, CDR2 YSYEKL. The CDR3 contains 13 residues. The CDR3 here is CASSQATRYEQYF. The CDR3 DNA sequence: TGCGCCAGCAGCCAAGCTACAAGGTACGAGCAGTACTTC.

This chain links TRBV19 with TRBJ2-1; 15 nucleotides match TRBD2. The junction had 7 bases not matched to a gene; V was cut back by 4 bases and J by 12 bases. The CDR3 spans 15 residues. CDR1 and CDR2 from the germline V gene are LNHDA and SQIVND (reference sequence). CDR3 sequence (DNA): TGTGCCAGTAGTACCGGACTAGCGGGAGGGCCCGGGCAGTTCTTC. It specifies CASSTGLAGGPGQFF.

The CDR3 sequence is CASTYTGGGTGELFF. CDR3 bases: TGTGCCAGCACTTATACAGGGGGCGGTACCGGGGAGCTGTTTTTT. The chain couples TRBV5-4 to TRBJ2-2, with 9 bases identical to TRBD1. The CDR3 loop spans 15 amino acids. In germline, CDR1 is SGHNT, CDR2 YYREEE (reference sequence). V shed 6 bases, J shed 5 bases, and the junction held 8 bases outside the gene matches. Filled out from reference TRBV5-4 and TRBJ2-2, the complete variable domain reads ETGVTQSPTHLIKTRGQQVTLRCSSQSGHNTVSWYQQALGQGPQFIFQYYREEENGRGNFPPRFSGLQFPNYSSELNVNALELDDSALYLCASTYTGGGTGELFFGEGSRLTVL.

This CDR3 is CASTGYNEQFF. Written as DNA, the CDR3 is TGTGCCAGCACGGGCTACAATGAGCAGTTCTTC. V usage is TRBV12-3 or TRBV12-4 and J usage is TRBJ2-1, with unresolved D. This CDR3 is 11 amino acids long. V was trimmed by 7 bases and J by 3 bases, leaving 4 bases between them.

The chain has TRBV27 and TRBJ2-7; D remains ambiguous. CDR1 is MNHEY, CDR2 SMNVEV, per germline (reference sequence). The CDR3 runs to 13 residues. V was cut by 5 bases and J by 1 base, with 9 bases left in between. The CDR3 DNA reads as TGTGCCAGCAGTAACCCCTATTCCTACGAGCAGTACTTC. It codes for CASSNPYSYEQYF.

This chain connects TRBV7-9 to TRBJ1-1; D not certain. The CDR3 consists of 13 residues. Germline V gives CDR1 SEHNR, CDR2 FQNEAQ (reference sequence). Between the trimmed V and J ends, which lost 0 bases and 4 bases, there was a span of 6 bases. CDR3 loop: CASSLADITEAFF. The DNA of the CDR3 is TGTGCCAGCAGCTTAGCGGATATCACTGAAGCTTTCTTT.

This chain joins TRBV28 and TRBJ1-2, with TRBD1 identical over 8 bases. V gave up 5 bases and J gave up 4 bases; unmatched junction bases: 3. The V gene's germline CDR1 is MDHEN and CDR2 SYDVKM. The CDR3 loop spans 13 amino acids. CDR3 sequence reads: CASSIGTGYGYTF. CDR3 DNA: TGTGCCAGCAGTATCGGGACAGGCTATGGCTACACCTTC.

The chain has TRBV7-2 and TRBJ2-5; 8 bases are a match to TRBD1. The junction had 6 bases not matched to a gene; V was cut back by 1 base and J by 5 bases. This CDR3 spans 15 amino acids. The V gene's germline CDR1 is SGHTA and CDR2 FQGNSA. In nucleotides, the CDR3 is TGTGCCAGCAGCTTAGGCAGGGGGCGCGTCGAGACCCAGTACTTC. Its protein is CASSLGRGRVETQYF. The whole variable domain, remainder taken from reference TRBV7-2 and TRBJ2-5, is GAGVSQSPSNKVTEKGKDVELRCDPISGHTALYWYRQSLGQGLEFLIYFQGNSAPDKSGLPSDRFSAERTGGSVSTLTIQRTQQEDSAVYLCASSLGRGRVETQYFGPGTRLLVL.

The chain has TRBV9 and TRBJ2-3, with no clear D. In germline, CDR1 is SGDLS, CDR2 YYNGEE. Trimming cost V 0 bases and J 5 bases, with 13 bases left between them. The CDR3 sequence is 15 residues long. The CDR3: CASSVAERLKDTQYF. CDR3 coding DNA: TGTGCCAGCAGCGTAGCCGAAAGACTTAAAGATACGCAGTATTTT.

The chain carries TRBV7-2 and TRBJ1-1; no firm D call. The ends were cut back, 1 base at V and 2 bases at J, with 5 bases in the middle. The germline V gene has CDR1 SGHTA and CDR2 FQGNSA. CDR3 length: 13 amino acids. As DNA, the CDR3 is TGTGCCAGCAGCTTAGTCCCCAACACTGAAGCTTTCTTT. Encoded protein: CASSLVPNTEAFF.

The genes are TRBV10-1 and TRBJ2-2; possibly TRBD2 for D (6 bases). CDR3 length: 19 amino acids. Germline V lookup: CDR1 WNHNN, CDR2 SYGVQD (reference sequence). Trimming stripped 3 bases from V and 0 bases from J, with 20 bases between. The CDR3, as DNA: TGCGCCAGCAGTGATCGGGGACTTTTAGCCCTTTCGAACACCGGGGAGCTGTTTTTT. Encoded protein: CASSDRGLLALSNTGELFF.

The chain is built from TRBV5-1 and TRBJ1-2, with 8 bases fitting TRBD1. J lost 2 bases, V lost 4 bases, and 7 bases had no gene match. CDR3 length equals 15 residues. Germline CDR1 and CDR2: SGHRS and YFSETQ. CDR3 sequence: CASSPGQAMNYGYTF. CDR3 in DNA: TGCGCCAGCAGCCCGGGACAGGCGATGAACTATGGCTACACCTTC.

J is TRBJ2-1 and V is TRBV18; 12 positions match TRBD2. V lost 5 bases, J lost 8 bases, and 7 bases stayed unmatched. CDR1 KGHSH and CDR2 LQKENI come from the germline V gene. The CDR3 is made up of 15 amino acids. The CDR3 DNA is TGTGCCAGCTCAAGACTAGCGGGAGATTTGGATGAGCAGTTCTTC. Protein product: CASSRLAGDLDEQFF.

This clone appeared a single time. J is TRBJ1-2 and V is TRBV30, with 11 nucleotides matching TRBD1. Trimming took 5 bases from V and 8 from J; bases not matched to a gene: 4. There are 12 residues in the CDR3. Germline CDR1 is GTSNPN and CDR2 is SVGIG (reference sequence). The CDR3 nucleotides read TGTGCCTGGCAAGGGACAGGGGGAGGCTACACCTTC. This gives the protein CAWQGTGGGYTF.

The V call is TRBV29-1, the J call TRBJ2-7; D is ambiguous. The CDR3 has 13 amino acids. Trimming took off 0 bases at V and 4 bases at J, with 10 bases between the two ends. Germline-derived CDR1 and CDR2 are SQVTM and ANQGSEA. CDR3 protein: CSVEDTSGYEQYF. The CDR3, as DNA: TGCAGCGTTGAAGATACCTCAGGATACGAGCAGTACTTC.